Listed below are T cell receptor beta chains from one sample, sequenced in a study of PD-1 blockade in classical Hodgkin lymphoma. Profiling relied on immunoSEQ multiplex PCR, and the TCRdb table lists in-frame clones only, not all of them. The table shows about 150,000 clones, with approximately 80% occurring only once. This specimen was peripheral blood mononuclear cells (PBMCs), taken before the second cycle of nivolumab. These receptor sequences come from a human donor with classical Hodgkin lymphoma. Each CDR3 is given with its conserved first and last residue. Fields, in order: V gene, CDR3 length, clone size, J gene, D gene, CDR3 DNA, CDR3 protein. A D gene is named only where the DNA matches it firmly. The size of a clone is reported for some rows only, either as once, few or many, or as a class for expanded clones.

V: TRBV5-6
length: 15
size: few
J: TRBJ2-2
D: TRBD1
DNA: TGTGCCAGCAGCTCGCAGGGGGCGATCACCGGGGAGCTGTTTTTT
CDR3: CASSSQGAITGELFF

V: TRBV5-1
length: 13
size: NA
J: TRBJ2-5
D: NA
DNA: TGCGCCAGCAGCTTAAACCTCCAAGAGACCCAGTACTTC
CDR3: CASSLNLQETQYF

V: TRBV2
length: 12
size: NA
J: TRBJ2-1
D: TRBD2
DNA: TGTGCCAGCAGTGAAGATGCGGGAGTGGAATTCTTC
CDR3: CASSEDAGVEFF

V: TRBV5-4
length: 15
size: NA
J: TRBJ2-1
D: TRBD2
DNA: TGTGCCAGCAGCTTGTTGACTAGCGGGATTAATGAGCAGTTCTTC
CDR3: CASSLLTSGINEQFF

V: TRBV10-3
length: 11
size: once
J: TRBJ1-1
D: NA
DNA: TGTGCCATCAGTAAGGACACTGAAGCTTTCTTT
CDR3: CAISKDTEAFF

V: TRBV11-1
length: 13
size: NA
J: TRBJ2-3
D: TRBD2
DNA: TGTGCCAGCAGCTTAGCACTAGCGGATACGCAGTATTTT
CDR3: CASSLALADTQYF

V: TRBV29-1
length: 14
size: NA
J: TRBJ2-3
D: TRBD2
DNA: TGCAGCGTTGAAGGGCTAGCGGGCACAGATACGCAGTATTTT
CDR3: CSVEGLAGTDTQYF

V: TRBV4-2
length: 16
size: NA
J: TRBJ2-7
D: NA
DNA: TGTGCCAGCAGCCAAGGACCCTCGGACGGGGACTACGAGCAGTACTTC
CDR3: CASSQGPSDGDYEQYF

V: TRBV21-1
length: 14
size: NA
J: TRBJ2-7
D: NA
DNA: TGTGCCAGCAGCACGGGACAGAGCTCCTACGAGCAGTACTTC
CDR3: CASSTGQSSYEQYF

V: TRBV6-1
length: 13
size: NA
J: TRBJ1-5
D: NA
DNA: TGTGCCAGCAGTGATAGTTTTCAGGGGCCCGAGCATTTT
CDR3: CASSDSFQGPEHF

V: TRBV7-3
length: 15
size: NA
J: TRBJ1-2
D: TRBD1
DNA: TGTGCCAGCAGCCCTGATCCAGGGGGGGACTATGGCTACACCTTC
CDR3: CASSPDPGGDYGYTF

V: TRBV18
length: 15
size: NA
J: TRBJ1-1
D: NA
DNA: TGTGCCAGCTCACCAGTAAGGGTGATGAACACTGAAGCTTTCTTT
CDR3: CASSPVRVMNTEAFF

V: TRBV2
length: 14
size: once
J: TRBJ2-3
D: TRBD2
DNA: TGTGCCAGCAGTGTAGCGGGGGGCACAGATACGCAGTATTTT
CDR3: CASSVAGGTDTQYF

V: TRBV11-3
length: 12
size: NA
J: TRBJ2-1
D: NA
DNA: TGTGCCAGCAGCTTAGAACTCGGGAGACAGTTCTTC
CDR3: CASSLELGRQFF

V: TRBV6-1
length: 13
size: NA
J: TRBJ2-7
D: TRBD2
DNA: TGTGCCAGCAGTGAGCGGGGGGCCTACGAGCAGTACTTC
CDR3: CASSERGAYEQYF

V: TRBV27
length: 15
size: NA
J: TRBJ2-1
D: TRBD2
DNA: TGTGCCAGCACCTCTGGGCGGGGGGGAGGCCATGAGCAGTTCTTC
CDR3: CASTSGRGGGHEQFF

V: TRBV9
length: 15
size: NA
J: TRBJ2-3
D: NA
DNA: TGTGCCAGCAGCGTAGTCGAGGGGGTCACAGATACGCAGTATTTT
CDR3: CASSVVEGVTDTQYF

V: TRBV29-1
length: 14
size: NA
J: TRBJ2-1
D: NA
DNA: TGCAGCGTGTTCGGGGGTATCTCCTACAATGAGCAGTTCTTC
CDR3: CSVFGGISYNEQFF

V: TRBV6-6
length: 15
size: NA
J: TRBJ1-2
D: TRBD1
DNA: TGTGCCAGCAGTACCGGGACAGGGGGCGATTATGGCTACACCTTC
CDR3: CASSTGTGGDYGYTF

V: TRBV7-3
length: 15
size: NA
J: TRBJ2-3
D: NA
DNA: TGTGCCAGCAGCTTACAGGGGATTGGTACAGATACGCAGTATTTT
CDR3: CASSLQGIGTDTQYF

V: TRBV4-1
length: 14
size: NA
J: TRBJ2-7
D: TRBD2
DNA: TGCGCCAGCAGCCCCGGGGGGGGCCCCTACGAGCAGTACTTC
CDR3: CASSPGGGPYEQYF

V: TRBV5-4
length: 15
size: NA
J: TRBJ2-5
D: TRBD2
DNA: TGTGCCAGCAGCGTCCCCGGGACTAGCTTAGAGACCCAGTACTTC
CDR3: CASSVPGTSLETQYF

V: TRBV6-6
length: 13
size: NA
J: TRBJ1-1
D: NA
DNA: TGTGCCAGCAGCATCGGCCTTAACACTGAAGCTTTCTTT
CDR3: CASSIGLNTEAFF

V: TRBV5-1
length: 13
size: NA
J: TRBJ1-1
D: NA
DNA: TGCGCCAGCAGCTTGGTGTACGCTACTGAAGCTTTCTTT
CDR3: CASSLVYATEAFF

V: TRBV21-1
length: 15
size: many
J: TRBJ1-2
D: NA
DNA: TGTGCCAGCACCCCACAGGGGGAGGCCTTCTATGGCTACACCTTC
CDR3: CASTPQGEAFYGYTF

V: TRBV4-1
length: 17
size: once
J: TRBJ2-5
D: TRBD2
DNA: TGCGCCAGCAGCCAAGATGGTAGCGGGGGGTCCCAAGAGACCCAGTACTTC
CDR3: CASSQDGSGGSQETQYF

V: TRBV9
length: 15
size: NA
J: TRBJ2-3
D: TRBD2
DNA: TGTGCCAGCAGCGTAGCGCCTAGCGGAAGAGATACGCAGTATTTT
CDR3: CASSVAPSGRDTQYF

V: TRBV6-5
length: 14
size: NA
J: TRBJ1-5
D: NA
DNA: TGTGCCAGCAGTTACTTCCAAAGCAATCAGCCCCAGCATTTT
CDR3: CASSYFQSNQPQHF

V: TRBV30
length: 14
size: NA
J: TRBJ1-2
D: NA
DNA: TGTGCCTGGAGTGTGGGCATTCTCTTCCAGAGCTACACCTTC
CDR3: CAWSVGILFQSYTF

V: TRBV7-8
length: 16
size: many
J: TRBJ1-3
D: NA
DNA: TGTGCCAGCAGCGCCCTTGGCGGATCCTCTGGAAACACCATATATTTT
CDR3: CASSALGGSSGNTIYF

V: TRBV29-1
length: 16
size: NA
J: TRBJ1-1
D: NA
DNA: TGCAGCGTTCGGCCTCAAGATTGGGGGTTTGGCACTGAAGCTTTCTTT
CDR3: CSVRPQDWGFGTEAFF

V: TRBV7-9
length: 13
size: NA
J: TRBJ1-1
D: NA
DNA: TGTGCCAGCAGCTTCCCCCAAAACACTGAAGCTTTCTTT
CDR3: CASSFPQNTEAFF

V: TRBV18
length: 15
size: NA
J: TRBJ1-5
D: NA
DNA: TGTGCCAGCTCACCAAGTATCGGGAGCAATCAGCCCCAGCATTTT
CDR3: CASSPSIGSNQPQHF

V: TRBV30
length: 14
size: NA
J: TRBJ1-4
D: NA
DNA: TGTGCCTGGAAGGTGGGCAGGGGAATCGAAAAACTGTTTTTT
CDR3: CAWKVGRGIEKLFF

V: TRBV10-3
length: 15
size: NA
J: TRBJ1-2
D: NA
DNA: TGTGCCATCAGTAGGGGGTCGGCGGGGGTGGATGGCTACACCTTC
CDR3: CAISRGSAGVDGYTF

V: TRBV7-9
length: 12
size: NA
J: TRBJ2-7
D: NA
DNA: TGTGCCAGCAGCTCCAGGGGGGTCGGCCAGTACTTC
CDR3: CASSSRGVGQYF

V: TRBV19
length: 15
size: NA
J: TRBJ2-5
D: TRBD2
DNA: TGTGCCAGTACATCCCAACGGGAGGGACAAGAGACCCAGTACTTC
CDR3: CASTSQREGQETQYF

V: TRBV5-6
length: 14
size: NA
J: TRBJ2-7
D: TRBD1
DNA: TGTGCCAGCAGCTTGGGGACAGGGGCGGTCGAGCAGTACTTC
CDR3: CASSLGTGAVEQYF

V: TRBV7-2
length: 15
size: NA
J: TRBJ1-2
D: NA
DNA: TGTGCCAGCAGCTCCTCTCTTTCTTTAAACTATGGCTACACCTTC
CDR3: CASSSSLSLNYGYTF

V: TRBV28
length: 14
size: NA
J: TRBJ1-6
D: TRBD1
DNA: TGTGCCAGCAGTCCGGGACAGGTCAACTCACCCCTCCACTTT
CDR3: CASSPGQVNSPLHF

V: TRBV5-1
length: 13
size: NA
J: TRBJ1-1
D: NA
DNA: TGCGCCAGCAGCTTGGCCAAGAACACTGAAGCTTTCTTT
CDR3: CASSLAKNTEAFF

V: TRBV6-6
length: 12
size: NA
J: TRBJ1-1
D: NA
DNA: TGTGCCAGCACTACCTTAGGGGCGGAAGCTTTCTTT
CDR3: CASTTLGAEAFF

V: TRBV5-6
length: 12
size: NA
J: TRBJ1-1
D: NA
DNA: TGTGCCAGCAGCTTCGGCAGGGTCGAAGCTTTCTTT
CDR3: CASSFGRVEAFF

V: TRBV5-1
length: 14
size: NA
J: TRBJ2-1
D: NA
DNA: TGCGCCAGCAGCTTGGATGCGGGCTACAATGAGCAGTTCTTC
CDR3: CASSLDAGYNEQFF

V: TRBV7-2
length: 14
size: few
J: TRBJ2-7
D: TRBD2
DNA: TGTGCCAGCAGCTTCGGGGGGGCCGATACGGAGCAGTACTTC
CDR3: CASSFGGADTEQYF

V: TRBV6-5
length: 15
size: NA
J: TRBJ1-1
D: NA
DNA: TGTGCCAGCAGTCGTCCGGGGGTGGTAAACACTGAAGCTTTCTTT
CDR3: CASSRPGVVNTEAFF

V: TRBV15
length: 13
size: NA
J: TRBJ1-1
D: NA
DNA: TGTGCCACCAGCAGAAGGGGTTACACTGAAGCTTTCTTT
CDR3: CATSRRGYTEAFF

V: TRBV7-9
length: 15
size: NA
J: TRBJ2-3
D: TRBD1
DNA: TGTGCCAGCAGCCCCGACAGGGGGTCCACAGATACGCAGTATTTT
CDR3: CASSPDRGSTDTQYF